The next 15 T cell receptor beta chains were all read from a single sample in a study of blood T cell repertoires in COVID-19. TCRdb's table, derived via immunoSEQ multiplex PCR, lists solely in-frame clones and lacks some. The sample records just over 300,000 clones, around 90% being singletons. The sequencing input was peripheral blood. These receptors all come from a man aged 18 to 35 with active or convalescent COVID-19.

With respect to this clone: One end of the junction is discordant with germline, which a read error may explain. Other DNA sequences of this sample code for an identical CDR3. The J gene is TRBJ1-4, the V gene TRBV4-1, with 9 bases aligning to TRBD1. CDR3 size: 16 residues. Germline V lookup: CDR1 MGHRA, CDR2 YSYEKL. Written as DNA, the CDR3 is TGCGCCAGCAGACTAGGACAGGGGCCTAATAATGAAAAGCTGTTTTTT. This sequence encodes CASRLGQGPNNEKLFF.

The J gene is TRBJ2-3, the V gene TRBV27, with TRBD1 matching over 11 bases. Germline CDR1 reads MNHEY; CDR2 reads SMNVEV (reference sequence). J lost 6 bases, V lost 3 bases, and 2 bases had no gene match. The CDR3 contains 14 residues. CDR3 in amino acids: CASSFRTGGDTQYF. The CDR3 DNA sequence: TGTGCCAGCAGTTTCCGGACAGGGGGCGATACGCAGTATTTT.

The sample holds one count of this clone. This chain connects TRBV21-1 to TRBJ1-4; whether TRBD1, the table's D call, matches the DNA was not checked. TRBV21-1 is reported as a pseudogene. The CDR3 spans 17 residues. In nucleotides, the CDR3 is TGTGCCAGCAGCAAGGCGGACAGAGAAGCAACTAATGAAAAACTGTTTTTT. Protein: CASSKADREATNEKLFF.

The J gene is TRBJ2-1, the V gene TRBV5-1; TRBD2 is a possible D gene (5 bases). Germline CDR1 is SGHRS and CDR2 is YFSETQ. The CDR3 totals 16 residues. The germline V and J ends were trimmed by 4 bases and 8 bases, with 22 bases remaining between them. CDR3 in amino acids: CASSRGGGGETDEQFF. CDR3 nucleotide sequence: TGCGCCAGCAGCCGCGGAGGTGGCGGAGAGACCGATGAGCAGTTCTTC.

The rearrangement uses TRBV6-2 or TRBV6-3 and TRBJ2-7; 7 positions agree with TRBD1. V was pared by 5 bases and J by 2 bases, with 12 bases of the junction left unmatched. This CDR3 region has 16 residues. CDR1 MNHEY and CDR2 SVGEGT come from the germline V gene. CDR3 loop: CASSQISTGITYEQYF. CDR3 bases: TGTGCCAGCAGTCAGATTTCGACAGGGATTACCTACGAGCAGTACTTC.

This clone came up once. The chain recombines TRBV28 with TRBJ1-2; 7 bases match TRBD1. After removal of 6 bases from V and 7 bases from J, the junction contained 11 bases not matched to a gene. The length of the CDR3 is 14 residues. Per the germline V gene, CDR1 is MDHEN and CDR2 is SYDVKM. The CDR3 region is CASRERQGTSGYTF. The CDR3 DNA sequence: TGTGCCAGCAGGGAAAGACAGGGAACGAGTGGCTACACCTTC.

The chain carries TRBV11-2 and TRBJ2-7; 8 bases line up with TRBD1. The germline V gene has CDR1 SGHAT and CDR2 FQNNGV. The CDR3 contains 14 residues. Losses at the gene ends were 5 bases for V and 7 bases for J; bases not matched to a gene: 10. The CDR3 sequence is CASSRRGPGGEQYF. The CDR3 DNA reads TGTGCCAGCAGCCGCAGGGGGCCAGGGGGAGAGCAGTACTTC.

This rearrangement joins TRBV5-8 to TRBJ1-6, with a possible D match to TRBD1 (5 bases). Per germline, CDR1 SGHTS and CDR2 YDEGEE. The CDR3 length is 14 residues. The V and J ends lost 0 bases and 5 bases respectively, with 6 bases between them. CDR3 region: CASSLGQNNSPLHF. The CDR3, as DNA: TGTGCCAGCAGCTTGGGACAGAATAATTCACCCCTCCACTTT.

This chain joins TRBV28 and TRBJ2-7, with a weak D call TRBD2 (6 bases). Trimming pared 5 bases from V and 7 bases from J, leaving 18 bases between. CDR1 is MDHEN, CDR2 SYDVKM, per germline. The CDR3 runs to 14 residues. CDR3 in amino acids: CASSPPGSLWEQYF. In DNA form, the CDR3 reads TGTGCCAGCAGTCCCCCCGGGAGCTTATGGGAGCAGTACTTC.

The chain carries TRBV5-1 and TRBJ1-2, with D tentatively TRBD1 (6 bases). V was shortened by 5 bases and J by 8 bases, with 19 bases between the two germline ends. The V gene's germline CDR1 is SGHRS and CDR2 YFSETQ. The length of the CDR3 is 14 residues. This chain's CDR3 is CASRYAGVLQGYTF. The CDR3 DNA follows: TGCGCCAGCAGATACGCAGGGGTTCTTCAGGGCTACACCTTC.

The gene calls are TRBV5-6 and TRBJ2-5; weak D call: TRBD1 (6 bases). CDR3 size: 16 residues. Trimming took 0 bases from V and 1 from J, leaving 13 bases between them. Germline CDR1 SGHDT, CDR2 YYEEEE. DNA of the CDR3: TGTGCCAGCAGCTTGGACCGGGTACAGGGCCAAGAGACCCAGTACTTC. As protein: CASSLDRVQGQETQYF.

The chain has TRBV18 and TRBJ1-5, with 8 bases fitting TRBD1. After removal of 5 bases from V and 4 bases from J, the junction contained 7 bases not matched to a gene. Per germline, CDR1 KGHSH and CDR2 LQKENI. The CDR3 is 15 amino acids. The DNA for the CDR3 is TGTGCCAGCTCATCCGACAGGGGCAAGAATCAGCCCCAGCATTTT. It codes for CASSSDRGKNQPQHF.

V and J are TRBV4-1 and TRBJ2-7; D might be TRBD1 (6 bases). CDR1 and CDR2 (germline): MGHRA, YSYEKL. The V gene lost 4 bases and the J gene lost 2 bases, with 9 bases spanning the gap. The CDR3 sequence is 13 residues long. The CDR3 sequence: CASSPDSTYEQYF. CDR3 DNA sequence: TGCGCCAGCAGCCCGGACAGTACCTACGAGCAGTACTTC.

This chain's CDR3 is CASSFIPASSYEQYF. CDR3 DNA sequence: TGCGCCAGCAGCTTCATCCCAGCGAGCTCCTACGAGCAGTACTTC. The V and J genes are TRBV5-1 and TRBJ2-7; no clear D gene. Germline assignment: CDR1 SGHRS and CDR2 YFSETQ. This CDR3 contains 15 residues. With 2 bases removed from V and 0 bases from J, the gap between germline ends came to 12 bases.

This clone came up once. The chain uses TRBV4-1 and TRBJ2-5, with 9 bases matching TRBD1. The trim removed 1 base at V and 6 bases at J, leaving 12 bases unmatched. Germline loops: CDR1 MGHRA, CDR2 YSYEKL. The CDR3 spans 17 residues. This chain's CDR3 is CASSQVLGQGRKKTQYF. In DNA, the CDR3 is TGCGCCAGCAGCCAAGTCCTAGGACAGGGGAGGAAAAAGACCCAGTACTTC.